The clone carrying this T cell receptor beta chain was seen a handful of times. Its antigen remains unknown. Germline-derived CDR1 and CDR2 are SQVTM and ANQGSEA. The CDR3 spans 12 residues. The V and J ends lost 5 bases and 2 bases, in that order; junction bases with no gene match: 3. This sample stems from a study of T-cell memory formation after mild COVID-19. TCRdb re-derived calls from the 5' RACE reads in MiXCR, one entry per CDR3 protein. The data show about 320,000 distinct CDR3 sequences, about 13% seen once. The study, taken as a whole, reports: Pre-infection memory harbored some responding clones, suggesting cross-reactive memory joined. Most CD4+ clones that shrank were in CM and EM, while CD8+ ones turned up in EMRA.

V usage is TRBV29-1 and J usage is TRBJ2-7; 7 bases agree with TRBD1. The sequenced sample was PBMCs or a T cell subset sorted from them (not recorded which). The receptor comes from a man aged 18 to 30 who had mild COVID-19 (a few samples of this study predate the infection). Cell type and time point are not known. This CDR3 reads CSVRGQTYEQYF. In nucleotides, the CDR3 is TGCAGCGTTAGGGGACAGACCTACGAGCAGTACTTC.